This T cell receptor (beta chain) was found in a study of early T cells in non-severe SARS-CoV-2 infection. The wider study: Bulk RNA taken from unsorted whole blood was sequenced, leaving chains unpaired.

The study, taken as a whole, reports: Lookups in VDJdb leaned toward anti-spike CD8 responses and missed private and CD4 specificities.

The V and J ends lost 2 bases and 2 bases respectively, with 4 bases between them. The CDR3 covers 14 residues. Germline V gene lookup returns CDR1 SEHNR and CDR2 FQNEAQ (reference sequence). Individual cDNA molecules received unique molecular identifiers. TCRdb reprocessed the 5' RACE reads with MiXCR, giving one entry per CDR3 protein. Of 30,000 to 40,000 distinct CDR3 sequences listed, nearly 6% are singletons. This clonotype was detected many times. Its antigen remains unknown. The TCR sequence derives from an adult who was a healthcare worker with PCR-confirmed SARS-CoV-2 infection or an uninfected control (not recorded which). The chain carries TRBV7-9 and TRBJ2-6, with D unresolved. The specimen sequenced was whole blood. The CDR3 bases are TGTGCCAGCAGCTTAAGGGCTGGGGCCAACGTCCTGACTTTC. It encodes CASSLRAGANVLTF.